The clone carrying this T cell receptor beta chain was observed many times. Its cognate antigen is unknown. Using its own MiXCR run on the reads, TCRdb lists one record per CDR3 protein. In the table there are 90,000 to 120,000 distinct CDR3 sequences, more than 20% of which are singletons. This specimen belongs to a study of T cell repertoires in cytomegalovirus infection. As for the study in general: It was the public TCR beta signatures that indicated both CMV infection and matching HLA type. Whole-study findings and limits: Cumulative public TCR beta family frequency identified CMV carriers with the relevant HLA. The study found HLA-C-restricted CMV-specific TCR beta clonotypes dominating the ex vivo response.

The J segment lost 5 bases and the V segment lost 2 bases, leaving 9 bases of the junction unmatched. CDR3 length: 16 amino acids. Per the germline V gene, CDR1 is SGHVS and CDR2 is FNYEAQ. Sample: CD8+ T cells from PBMCs. The genes are TRBV7-6 and TRBJ2-1; TRBD2 agrees at 7 bases. The TCR comes from a human donor in good health (CMV status not recorded). Some clones in this sample may be carry-over from other donors' samples. CDR3 DNA sequence: TGTGCCAGCAGCTTACGAGGGGAGGGAAAAAACAATGAGCAGTTCTTC. Translating it yields CASSLRGEGKNNEQFF.